The 24 T cell receptor beta chains given below trace back to one sample, sequenced in a study of cytomegalovirus exposure and HLA in healthy donors. With 60 Vbeta and 13 Jbeta primers, the PCR was carried out. Method: immunoSEQ multiplex PCR; TCRdb's copy keeps in-frame clones and lacks some. There are about 64,000 clones in the sample; roughly 65% occur only once, and less than 15% lies in the top ten. The sequenced material came from PBMCs. Every receptor here comes from a male donor in good health and CMV-seropositive.

The chain carries TRBV11-2 and TRBJ2-5; TRBD2 matches 10 bases. CDR1 is SGHAT and CDR2 is FQNNGV in the germline V gene. The CDR3 extends over 15 amino acids. After removal of 2 bases from V and 5 bases from J, the junction contained 5 bases not matched to a gene. CDR3 DNA sequence: TGTGCCAGCAGCTTACTAGCGGGAGTATTGGAGACCCAGTACTTC. Its translation is CASSLLAGVLETQYF.

The chain carries TRBV6-1 and TRBJ2-7; D is possibly TRBD1 (5 bases). Germline CDR1 is MNHNS and CDR2 is SASEGT. The CDR3 loop spans 11 amino acids. The ends were cut back, 10 bases at V and 3 bases at J, with 10 bases in the middle. The CDR3 spells CAIRQGYEQYF. The CDR3 nucleotides are TGTGCCATTAGGCAGGGCTACGAGCAGTACTTC.

This sequence joins TRBV6-5 and TRBJ1-1; 9 nucleotides match TRBD1. CDR1 is MNHEY and CDR2 is SVGAGI in the germline V gene. The CDR3 spans 13 residues. J gave up 2 bases and V 7 bases, and 2 bases lay outside the gene matches. The CDR3 loop reads CASMDRGNTEAFF. The CDR3 bases are TGTGCCAGCATGGACAGGGGTAACACTGAAGCTTTCTTT.

The rearrangement links TRBV5-5 to TRBJ2-1; D possibly corresponds to TRBD1 (6 bases). The CDR3 is made up of 14 amino acids. Trimming removed 0 bases at V and 8 bases at J, with 12 bases between. Looked up from germline, CDR1 is SGHKS and CDR2 is YYEKEE (reference sequence). CDR3 DNA: TGTGCCAGCAGCTTGGCCGCAGGGGACCATGAGCAGTTCTTC. This codes for CASSLAAGDHEQFF.

This clone was detected only a few times. The chain couples TRBV6-5 to TRBJ1-2; D is ambiguous. Trimming removed 2 bases at V and 4 bases at J, with 8 bases between. Per the germline V gene, CDR1 is MNHEY and CDR2 is SVGAGI. This CDR3 has 13 residues. CDR3 nucleotide sequence: TGTGCCAGCAGTTACGGGCAGATCTATGGCTACACCTTC. Its translation is CASSYGQIYGYTF.

V gene TRBV6-5 combines with J gene TRBJ2-7; D may be TRBD2 (5 bases). CDR1 is MNHEY, CDR2 SVGAGI, per germline. Trimming removed 2 bases at V and 4 bases at J, with 15 bases between. The CDR3 is 15 amino acids. The DNA for the CDR3 is TGTGCCAGCAGTTACAGCTCAGGACGAGGGTACGAGCAGTACTTC. This translates into CASSYSSGRGYEQYF.

The V call is TRBV29-1, the J call TRBJ1-3; TRBD1 agrees at 10 bases. V shed 0 bases and J 4 bases; nucleotides not matched to a gene: 3. Germline V gives CDR1 SQVTM, CDR2 ANQGSEA. CDR3 length equals 15 residues. The CDR3 is CSVEDDRGRGNTIYF. CDR3 coding DNA: TGCAGCGTTGAAGATGACAGGGGGCGGGGAAACACCATATATTTT.

This clone has just a few counts. The chain joins TRBV5-6 to TRBJ2-1; 10 positions agree with TRBD2. The germline V gene encodes CDR1 SGHDT and CDR2 YYEEEE. Unmatched junction bases numbered 19, after V lost 5 bases and J lost 8 bases. The CDR3 has 18 amino acids. CDR3 bases: TGTGCCAGCAGTAGACCGGGACTAGCGACCCAAGTGGCGGATGAGCAGTTCTTC. It translates to CASSRPGLATQVADEQFF.

This clone turned up a few times. An end of the junction differs from the germline gene, which may be a read error. The chain joins TRBV7-3 to TRBJ1-2, with 8 positions matching TRBD1. The CDR3 runs 15 residues. Germline CDR1 SGHTA, CDR2 FQGTGA. This CDR3 reads CASSHEGQALSGYTF. Written as DNA, the CDR3 is TGCGCCAGCAGCCACGAGGGACAGGCCCTATCGGGCTACACCTTC.

The rearrangement joins TRBV27 to TRBJ1-6; tentatively, D is TRBD1 (6 bases). The V end lost 3 bases, the J end lost 5 bases, and 11 bases lay between the germline ends. CDR1 MNHEY and CDR2 SMNVEV come from the germline V gene (reference sequence). The CDR3 loop spans 15 amino acids. The CDR3 protein is CASSFGDTHNSPLHF. The CDR3 DNA reads as TGTGCCAGCAGTTTCGGGGACACCCATAATTCACCCCTCCACTTT.

The gene calls are TRBV29-1 and TRBJ1-1; the match to TRBD1 covers 8 bases. The germline gives CDR1 SQVTM, CDR2 ANQGSEA. This CDR3 has 14 amino acids. The J segment lost 9 bases and the V segment lost 3 bases, leaving 12 bases of the junction unmatched. CDR3 sequence (DNA): TGCAGCGTTGAGCATGTCGGACAGGGCCTAAAAGCTTTCTTT. Its protein product is CSVEHVGQGLKAFF.

The chain employs TRBV7-2 and TRBJ1-3; D is perhaps TRBD1 (6 bases). The germline CDR1 and CDR2 sequences are SGHTA and FQGNSA. Trimming removed 5 bases from V and 2 bases from J, with 13 bases in between. The CDR3 is made up of 15 amino acids. CDR3 sequence (DNA): TGTGCCAGCAGCCATCCAGGGGCGGCTGGAAACACCATATATTTT. Translated: CASSHPGAAGNTIYF.

This clone was observed a few times. This chain joins TRBV5-1 and TRBJ1-1, with D tentatively TRBD1 (5 bases). The CDR3 extends over 14 amino acids. V gave up 2 bases and J gave up 5 bases, with 13 bases separating them. Germline loops: CDR1 SGHRS, CDR2 YFSETQ. This chain's CDR3 is CASSFWEGRTEAFF. CDR3 in DNA: TGCGCCAGCAGCTTTTGGGAGGGACGAACTGAAGCTTTCTTT.

J is TRBJ1-2 and V is TRBV11-2, with TRBD1 as a possible D gene (6 bases). The length of the CDR3 is 11 residues. Germline assignment: CDR1 SGHAT and CDR2 FQNNGV. Trimming cost V 1 base and J 11 bases, with 8 bases left between them. CDR3 sequence: CASSLGQAYTF. DNA for the CDR3: TGTGCCAGCAGCTTAGGACAGGCGTACACCTTC.

The rearrangement joins TRBV7-2 to TRBJ1-6; TRBD1 agrees at 8 bases. The germline gives CDR1 SGHTA, CDR2 FQGNSA. J was trimmed by 9 bases and V by 5 bases; bases with no gene match: 15. This CDR3 spans 17 amino acids. CDR3 protein: CASSRQVGQGTSSPLHF. The CDR3 DNA follows: TGTGCCAGCAGCAGGCAGGTTGGACAGGGAACATCTTCACCCCTCCACTTT.

For this clone: Other DNA sequences within the sample encode an identical CDR3. The chain carries TRBV18 and TRBJ1-4; 7 nucleotides align to TRBD1. With 2 bases clipped from V and 2 bases from J, the junction kept 2 bases outside the gene matches. Germline lookup yields CDR1 KGHSH and CDR2 LQKENI. The CDR3 totals 15 residues. The CDR3 protein is CASSPSQGTNEKLFF. The CDR3 DNA follows: TGTGCCAGCTCACCATCACAGGGGACTAATGAAAAACTGTTTTTT.

The rearrangement links TRBV18 to TRBJ2-7; TRBD2 matches 7 bases. CDR3 length: 14 residues. J gave up 7 bases and V 2 bases, and 8 bases lay outside the gene matches. Germline V CDR1 and CDR2: KGHSH, LQKENI. This CDR3 is CASSPSGAYREQYF. Here the CDR3 DNA reads TGTGCCAGCTCACCAAGCGGGGCCTATAGGGAGCAGTACTTC.

The V and J genes are TRBV7-9 and TRBJ1-2; no clear D gene. Trimming stripped 1 base from V and 4 bases from J, with 13 bases between. CDR1 and CDR2 from the germline V gene are SEHNR and FQNEAQ (reference sequence). This CDR3 has 15 amino acids. Here the CDR3 DNA reads TGTGCCAGCAGCTTAGATATAGCCCGGTCCTATGGCTACACCTTC. It translates to CASSLDIARSYGYTF.

The J gene is TRBJ1-2, the V gene TRBV6-5; D is ambiguous. Germline V gives CDR1 MNHEY, CDR2 SVGAGI. Trimming cost V 0 bases and J 2 bases, with 7 bases left between them. The CDR3 is made up of 14 amino acids. CDR3 region: CASSYSSVNYGYTF. CDR3 sequence (DNA): TGTGCCAGCAGTTACTCATCAGTGAACTATGGCTACACCTTC.

The chain links TRBV7-2 to TRBJ2-1; TRBD2 aligns across 12 bases. Germline CDR1 reads SGHTA; CDR2 reads FQGNSA. The ends lost 3 bases at V and 7 bases at J; junction bases unmatched: 4. The CDR3 totals 15 residues. CDR3 amino acids: CASSLRLAGGNEQFF. CDR3 DNA sequence: TGTGCCAGCAGCTTGAGGCTAGCGGGGGGGAATGAGCAGTTCTTC.

This clone was observed a few times. In DNA form, the CDR3 reads TGTGCCAGCTCACCACCGGGAGTACCCTACGAGCAGTACTTC. As protein: CASSPPGVPYEQYF. The rearrangement joins TRBV18 to TRBJ2-7; D is perhaps TRBD2 (5 bases). The CDR3 length is 14 residues. Trimming pared 0 bases from V and 2 bases from J, leaving 8 bases between. Germline CDR1 reads KGHSH; CDR2 reads LQKENI.

The chain carries TRBV9 and TRBJ1-5; 8 bases are a match to TRBD1. V trimming: 3 bases; J trimming: 4 bases; junction bases outside the gene matches: 3. The CDR3 contains 14 residues. The germline CDR1 and CDR2 sequences are SGDLS and YYNGEE. In DNA form, the CDR3 reads TGTGCCAGCAGCGCCGGGACAGGAAATCAGCCCCAGCATTTT. Translation gives CASSAGTGNQPQHF.

This clone was counted only a few times. The CDR3, as DNA: TGTGCCAGCAGTTTCTGGGGGACTAGCTCCTACGAGCAGTACTTC. Translating gives CASSFWGTSSYEQYF. The rearrangement links TRBV27 to TRBJ2-5; 8 bases align to TRBD2. The J call could be wrong; TRBJ2-7 is a better fit for the DNA end. This CDR3 comprises 15 residues. Germline lookup yields CDR1 MNHEY and CDR2 SMNVEV (reference sequence).

V is TRBV6-1 and J is TRBJ2-7, with 10 bases matching TRBD1. Trimming cost V 2 bases and J 4 bases; bases outside gene matches: 2. This CDR3 has 14 residues. Germline assignment: CDR1 MNHNS and CDR2 SASEGT. This CDR3 reads CASSERTGGYEQYF. The DNA of the CDR3 is TGTGCCAGCAGTGAACGGACAGGGGGATACGAGCAGTACTTC.